This T cell receptor (beta chain) was found in a study of blood T cell repertoires in COVID-19. TCRdb's table, derived via immunoSEQ multiplex PCR, lists solely in-frame clones and lacks some. The table shows roughly 220,000 clones, with 82% occurring only once. Germline V lookup: CDR1 KGHSH, CDR2 LQKENI. Germline trimming cut 3 bases from V and 4 bases from J; bases unmatched to any gene: 4. The CDR3 totals 15 residues. This clone was observed a single time. The source is an elderly woman with COVID-19, enrolled during active disease. The sequenced sample was peripheral blood. The gene calls are TRBV18 and TRBJ2-2; 8 positions agree with TRBD1. CDR3 sequence: CASSPGTGLTGELFF. The CDR3 DNA sequence: TGTGCCAGCTCACCCGGGACAGGTCTCACCGGGGAGCTGTTTTTT.